The 16 T cell receptor beta chains presented below share a single source sample, sequenced in a study of CD8+CD57+ T cells in acquired aplastic anemia. TCR beta VDJ and CDR3 profiling used genomic DNA as template. TCRdb independently ran MiXCR on the reads; one entry per CDR3 protein. The data show about 210,000 distinct CDR3 sequences, with over 60% seen just once and 25% to 35% held by the top ten. The sequencing input was sorted CD4+, CD8+, or CD8+CD57+ T cells (not recorded which) from PBMCs. All receptors derive from a human donor in good health.

V and J are TRBV2 and TRBJ2-5; TRBD1 matches at 7 bases. The assigned J gene may be wrong: the sequence end matches TRBJ2-7 better. Germline V lookup: CDR1 SNHLY, CDR2 FYNNEI. The CDR3 is 13 amino acids. The CDR3 loop reads CASTKGALYEQYF. The CDR3 region has the DNA TGTGCCAGCACCAAGGGGGCACTATACGAGCAGTACTTC.

This clonotype has a handful of counts. The V and J genes are TRBV27 and TRBJ1-5; TRBD1 is a possible D gene (5 bases). CDR3 size: 15 residues. Germline CDR1 MNHEY, CDR2 SMNVEV (reference sequence). V was trimmed by 6 bases and J by 4 bases, leaving 16 bases between them. The CDR3: CASREGQHGNQPQHF. CDR3 bases: TGTGCCAGCAGGGAGGGGCAACACGGGAATCAGCCCCAGCATTTT.

V gene TRBV20-1 combines with J gene TRBJ2-7; 13 bases are shared with TRBD2. Per the germline V gene, CDR1 is DFQATT and CDR2 is SNEGSKA (reference sequence). The CDR3 is made up of 13 amino acids. Unmatched junction bases numbered 0, after V lost 5 bases and J lost 2 bases. In nucleotides, the CDR3 is TGCAGTGCTGGACTAGCGGGGGCCTACGAGCAGTACTTC. Protein sequence: CSAGLAGAYEQYF.

The rearrangement joins TRBV27 to TRBJ2-1, with TRBD2 identical over 11 bases. CDR3 length: 16 amino acids. Germline V lookup: CDR1 MNHEY, CDR2 SMNVEV (reference sequence). V was pared by 1 base and J by 7 bases, with 6 bases of the junction left unmatched. CDR3 amino acids: CASSLLAGGMGNEQFF. The CDR3 DNA reads TGTGCCAGCAGTTTATTAGCGGGGGGGATGGGGAATGAGCAGTTCTTC.

This chain connects TRBV2 to TRBJ2-7; TRBD2 matches at 11 bases. Germline CDR1 and CDR2: SNHLY and FYNNEI. This CDR3 comprises 14 residues. Unmatched junction bases numbered 4, after V lost 4 bases and J lost 5 bases. CDR3: CASSVTSGDDEQYF. CDR3 nucleotides: TGTGCCAGCAGTGTGACTAGCGGGGACGACGAGCAGTACTTC.

Here the CDR3 reads CSANRGTRYEQYF. CDR3 in DNA: TGCAGTGCCAATCGCGGGACTCGCTACGAGCAGTACTTC. The J gene is TRBJ2-7, the V gene TRBV20-1; D may be TRBD2 (6 bases). The V end lost 6 bases, the J end lost 3 bases, and 15 bases lay between the germline ends. Germline CDR1 DFQATT, CDR2 SNEGSKA (reference sequence). The CDR3 is made up of 13 amino acids.

This clonotype was seen only a few times. The chain recombines TRBV19 with TRBJ2-7; 8 positions match TRBD2. The V segment lost 4 bases and the J segment 5 bases; nucleotides outside the gene matches: 4. CDR3 length: 13 residues. Looked up from germline, CDR1 is LNHDA and CDR2 is SQIVND (reference sequence). Written as DNA, the CDR3 is TGTGCCAGTAGTACGGGACTAGGCAACGAGCAGTACTTC. Its protein product is CASSTGLGNEQYF.

The chain uses TRBV5-6 and TRBJ1-1; weak D call: TRBD1 (6 bases). Germline loops: CDR1 SGHDT, CDR2 YYEEEE. Deletions cut 1 base from V and 5 bases from J, with 21 bases between. The CDR3 is 17 amino acids. CDR3 protein: CASSLYWLGGEVTEAFF. The CDR3 coding sequence is TGTGCCAGCAGCTTGTATTGGTTGGGGGGCGAAGTGACTGAAGCTTTCTTT.

This chain connects TRBV12-3 or TRBV12-4 to TRBJ1-2; D is undetermined. Trimming removed 4 bases at V and 7 bases at J, with 13 bases between. The CDR3 has 13 amino acids. For the CDR3, the DNA is TGTGCCAGCAGTTATACAGAAGGTGGTGGCTACACCTTC. Amino acid sequence: CASSYTEGGGYTF.

This chain uses TRBV6-1 with TRBJ2-1; the D is unclear. Germline loops: CDR1 MNHNS, CDR2 SASEGT. With 6 bases removed from V and 3 bases from J, the gap between germline ends came to 9 bases. This CDR3 has 13 amino acids. The CDR3 coding sequence is TGTGCCAGCAGCAAGTCCGACTACAATGAGCAGTTCTTC. It yields the protein CASSKSDYNEQFF.

This clonotype was picked up many times. CDR3 protein: CASRADKAYNEQFF. Here the CDR3 DNA reads TGTGCCAGCAGGGCTGACAAAGCCTACAATGAGCAGTTCTTC. The rearrangement uses TRBV6-2 or TRBV6-3 and TRBJ2-1; D ambiguous. This CDR3 contains 14 residues. Germline V gene data show CDR1 as MNHEY and CDR2 as SVGEGT. Trimming stripped 6 bases from V and 2 bases from J, with 11 bases between.

The sample holds one count of this clonotype. The chain carries TRBV6-5 and TRBJ2-5; D gene uncertain. The germline V gene encodes CDR1 MNHEY and CDR2 SVGAGI. Trimming stripped 6 bases from V and 0 bases from J, with 8 bases between. The CDR3 is made up of 13 amino acids. The CDR3, as DNA: TGTGCCAGCAGGCGACCGTACCAAGAGACCCAGTACTTC. Amino acid sequence: CASRRPYQETQYF.

There are many counts of this clonotype. The V and J genes are TRBV7-7 and TRBJ2-1; D is perhaps TRBD2 (5 bases). CDR1 is SSHAT, CDR2 FNYEAQ, per germline (reference sequence). The CDR3 has 16 amino acids. V was pared by 1 base and J by 0 bases, with 10 bases between. The CDR3 DNA is TGTGCCAGCAGCTTAGGACCAACTAGCTCCTACAATGAGCAGTTCTTC. This sequence encodes CASSLGPTSSYNEQFF.

The chain joins TRBV20-1 to TRBJ2-1; perhaps TRBD2 as D (5 bases). Trimming pared 3 bases from V and 4 bases from J, leaving 16 bases between. CDR1 and CDR2 (germline): DFQATT, SNEGSKA (reference sequence). The CDR3 has 15 amino acids. This CDR3 reads CSARDRASTYNEQFF. CDR3 coding DNA: TGCAGTGCTAGGGATAGGGCTAGCACGTACAATGAGCAGTTCTTC.

There are a few counts of this clonotype. The gene calls are TRBV7-9 and TRBJ2-7; D is unresolved. Germline CDR1 reads SEHNR; CDR2 reads FQNEAQ (reference sequence). The V end was cut by 5 bases, the J end by 2 bases, with 10 bases between. This CDR3 contains 13 residues. The CDR3 bases are TGTGCCAGCAGCCTTGACCCGACCTACGAGCAGTACTTC. This encodes CASSLDPTYEQYF.

Points on this clonotype: An end of the junction differs from the germline gene, which may be a read error. The chain employs TRBV20-1 and TRBJ1-5; TRBD1 is a possible D gene (5 bases). The germline V gene encodes CDR1 DFQATT and CDR2 SNEGSKA (reference sequence). This CDR3 has 10 amino acids. In nucleotides, the CDR3 is TGCAGTGCTAGAGGGCACAGGTTACGTTTT. Its translation: CSARGHRLRF.